These T cell receptor beta chains were read from a single sample in a study of shared clonotypes between healthy human individuals. The repertoire was sequenced with immunoSEQ multiplex PCR; TCRdb's copy has only in-frame clones and lacks some. The sample lists some 740,000 clones; 80% to 95% were seen once. Sample: naive CD8+ T cells sorted from blood. These receptors came from a man aged 25-45 years in good health. Both conserved end residues are part of each CDR3. A D gene is named only where the DNA matches it firmly. Size values are once, few and many counts, or a class for expanded clones, and some rows have none.

>TRBV29-1|TRBD2|NA|TRBJ2-1
TGCAGCGTTGGCCTATGGGGGGGTGAGCAGTTCTTC
CSVGLWGGEQFF
>TRBV5-1|NA|NA|TRBJ2-5
TGCGCCAGCAGCATAACCCGGGGGGCTGGGGAGACCCAGTACTTC
CASSITRGAGETQYF
>TRBV7-2|TRBD2|NA|TRBJ2-7
TGTGCCAGCAGCCGTGGACTAGCGGGATCCAATTACGAGCAGTACTTC
CASSRGLAGSNYEQYF
>TRBV29-1|NA|NA|TRBJ2-1
TGCAGCGCCGCAGGGGCCTTAGCGGTCTCCTACAATGAGCAGTTCTTC
CSAAGALAVSYNEQFF
>TRBV5-1|TRBD2|NA|TRBJ2-1
TGCGCCAGCAGCCACGCAGCGGGAGGGCCAAATGAGCAGTTCTTC
CASSHAAGGPNEQFF
>TRBV27|TRBD2|NA|TRBJ2-2
TGTGCCAGCAGTTTAGAACCACGGACTAGCGGGAGGGAGACCGGGGAGCTGTTTTTT
CASSLEPRTSGRETGELFF
>TRBV15|NA|NA|TRBJ2-7
TGTGCCACCAGCAGAGATCAAGTCTACGAGCAGTACTTC
CATSRDQVYEQYF
>TRBV9|NA|NA|TRBJ2-1
TGTGCCAGCAGCGCCCCTTGGGGGGTCAGTAAGAGCTCCTACAATGAGCAGTTCTTC
CASSAPWGVSKSSYNEQFF
>TRBV14|TRBD2|NA|TRBJ2-2
TGTGCCAGCAGCCAGTTAGCGGGAGGGCCCGGGGAGCTGTTTTTT
CASSQLAGGPGELFF
>TRBV27|NA|NA|TRBJ2-2
TGTGCCAGCAGCTTCGCGAACACCGGGGAGCTGTTTTTT
CASSFANTGELFF
>TRBV5-1|NA|NA|TRBJ2-7
TGCGCCAGCAGGCTGGATAGTAACGAGCAGTACTTC
CASRLDSNEQYF
>TRBV4-1|NA|NA|TRBJ2-5
TGCGCCAGCAGCCAAACCCTCTCGTTCCGGCGACAAGAGACCCAGTACTTC
CASSQTLSFRRQETQYF
>TRBV5-1|TRBD2|NA|TRBJ2-7
TGCGCCAGCAGGCTAGCGGGACTCGAGCAGTACTTC
CASRLAGLEQYF
>TRBV2|NA|NA|TRBJ1-5
TGTGCCAGCAGTGAAATTGGAGGGGGTAAGCCCCAGCATTTT
CASSEIGGGKPQHF
>TRBV7-9|TRBD1|NA|TRBJ1-1
TGTGCCAGCAGCCTCCAAGGACAGGGGGCTTTTCTTGAAGCTTTCTTT
CASSLQGQGAFLEAFF
>TRBV2|TRBD1|NA|TRBJ2-5
TGTGCCTCCCGGGACAGCCAAGAGACCCAGTACTTC
CASRDSQETQYF
>TRBV6-1|TRBD1|NA|TRBJ2-1
TGTGCCAGCAGTGGGGACAGGGTCTTC
CASSGDRVF
>TRBV10-2|TRBD1|NA|TRBJ1-5
TGCGCCAGCAGATTGACAGGGGGAAATCAGCCCCAGCATTTT
CASRLTGGNQPQHF
>TRBV6-4|NA|NA|TRBJ1-1
TGTGCCAGCAGTCGATCCCCACAGGGTGCTGAAGCTTTCTTT
CASSRSPQGAEAFF
>TRBV30|NA|few|TRBJ2-7
TGTGCCTGGAGTGTAACGCAGTCCTACGAGCAGTACTTC
CAWSVTQSYEQYF
>TRBV7-2|NA|once|TRBJ1-5
TGTGCCAGCAGCTTAAACAGGGTGGCCAATCAGCCCCAGCATTTT
CASSLNRVANQPQHF
>TRBV27|NA|NA|TRBJ2-2
TGTGCCAGTTCTGCGACCGGGGAGCTGTTTTTT
CASSATGELFF
>TRBV7-9|NA|NA|TRBJ2-7
TGTGCCAGCAGCGCCGGACCCACCGAGCAGTACTTC
CASSAGPTEQYF
>TRBV27|NA|NA|TRBJ2-1
TGTGCCAGCAGTCCAAACCTAGGCTCCTACAATGAGCAGTTCTTC
CASSPNLGSYNEQFF
>TRBV9|TRBD2|NA|TRBJ2-3
TGTGCCAGCAGCGTAGCAGGGACTAGCGGCCTCACAGATACGCAGTATTTT
CASSVAGTSGLTDTQYF
>TRBV14|NA|NA|TRBJ2-7
TGTGCCAGCAGCCGAGGCCGGGTCCAGATCTACGAGCAGTACTTC
CASSRGRVQIYEQYF
>TRBV29-1|TRBD2|NA|TRBJ2-3
TGCAGCGTTGGATCCGACCTAGCGGGAGAGCTCAGCACAGATACGCAGTATTTT
CSVGSDLAGELSTDTQYF
>TRBV9|NA|NA|TRBJ2-1
TGTGCCAGCAGCGTAGCGTGGGGTTTATCCTACAATGAGCAGTTCTTC
CASSVAWGLSYNEQFF
>TRBV19|TRBD1|NA|TRBJ2-7
TGTGCCAGTAGTATTGGGGCTGGACAGGGAATCTACGAGCAGTACTTC
CASSIGAGQGIYEQYF
>TRBV19|TRBD2|NA|TRBJ2-3
TGTGCCAGTAGTATAGACACCGGGGGGACTAGCCTAAAATCAGATACGCAGTATTTT
CASSIDTGGTSLKSDTQYF
>TRBV5-6|TRBD2|NA|TRBJ2-1
TGTGCCAGCAGCCGGGCGGCTAGCGGGAGGAATGAGCAGTTCTTC
CASSRAASGRNEQFF
>TRBV27|TRBD1|NA|TRBJ1-5
TGTGCCAGCGACAGGGGACCTTTTCGGGGTAATCAGCCCCAGCATTTT
CASDRGPFRGNQPQHF
>TRBV25-1|NA|NA|TRBJ2-1
TGTGCCAGCAGTGGGGTAAATAGGGGAGTGATCAATGAGCAGTTCTTC
CASSGVNRGVINEQFF
>TRBV1|NA|NA|TRBJ2-1
TGCACCAGCAGCCAAGACAAGTTCCATACGCTAGCTCACTACAATGAGCAGTTCTTC
CTSSQDKFHTLAHYNEQFF
>TRBV9|NA|NA|TRBJ2-5
TGTGCCAGCAGCGTAGAAGGTGGAGACAGTGGGGCAGAGACCCAGTACTTC
CASSVEGGDSGAETQYF
>TRBV19|NA|NA|TRBJ2-2
TGTGCCAGTAGTACCCCCCTCCGGGAGCAAAACACCGGGGAGCTGTTTTTT
CASSTPLREQNTGELFF
>TRBV5-6|TRBD1|many|TRBJ1-2
TGTGCCAGCAGCTTGGGGACAGGGGTCTACACCTTC
CASSLGTGVYTF
>TRBV30|NA|NA|TRBJ1-2
TGTGCCTGGAGGGACTTTCTCTTCGGCTACACCTTC
CAWRDFLFGYTF
>TRBV5-5|NA|NA|TRBJ2-5
TGTGCCAGCACCAAGACAGGAGAGGAGACCCAGTACTTC
CASTKTGEETQYF
>TRBV9|NA|NA|TRBJ2-5
TGTGCCAGCAGCGTAGAATCGGGGCCTAACCAAGAGACCCAGTACTTC
CASSVESGPNQETQYF
>TRBV27|NA|NA|TRBJ2-1
TGTGCCAGCAGTTTATCGAGGGGTGGGAATGAGCAGTTCTTC
CASSLSRGGNEQFF
>TRBV19|NA|NA|TRBJ2-7
TGTGCCAGTAGTCGCCCCCTGTCACCCTACGAGCAGTACTTC
CASSRPLSPYEQYF
>TRBV4-3|TRBD2|NA|TRBJ2-7
TGCGCCAGCAGCCAAGGACTAGCGAGCCCCTACGAGCAGTACTTC
CASSQGLASPYEQYF
>TRBV7-9|NA|NA|TRBJ1-2
TGTGCCAGCAGACCGGATAGTCTGGAGGGGTCCTTC
CASRPDSLEGSF
>TRBV18|NA|NA|TRBJ2-1
TGTGCCAGCTCACACGGAGACCAGGGATGGGAAAACGATGAGCAGTTCTTC
CASSHGDQGWENDEQFF
>TRBV6-4|NA|NA|TRBJ2-2
TGTGCCAGCAGTGACTCTGTCATCGGGGAGCTGTTTTTT
CASSDSVIGELFF
>TRBV19|TRBD2|NA|TRBJ2-1
TGTGCCAGTAGTATTACAAGCGGGAGGGACTCCTACAATGAGCAGTTCTTC
CASSITSGRDSYNEQFF